This T cell receptor beta chain is from a study of beta chain features in type 1 diabetes. About the study: Over all samples combined, fewer than 130,000,000 sorted cells were examined.

Study outcomes and limitations: All four CD4+ subsets from Type 1 diabetes patients carried moderately but significantly shorter TCRB CDR3s.

This clone has just a few counts. No antigen is known for it. Every isolated RNA sample was fully reverse transcribed, so sequencing captured expressed TCRB transcripts. The assay was immunoSEQ multiplex PCR, and TCRdb's table has in-frame clones only and misses some. The profile shows about 280,000 clones, about 15% of them singletons. Sequencing was performed on naive CD4+ T cells from blood. The TCR sequence derives from a man aged 18 to 30 with type 1 diabetes.

Here the CDR3 DNA reads TGTGCCAGCAGTGAACATCGGGCGAACACCGGGGAGCTGTTTTTT. Translated: CASSEHRANTGELFF. V usage is TRBV2 and J usage is TRBJ2-2, with unresolved D. V shed 2 bases and J shed 0 bases, with 7 bases lying between them. This CDR3 comprises 15 residues. Germline V CDR1 and CDR2: SNHLY, FYNNEI.